One and the same sample provided the 32 T cell receptor beta chains below, sequenced in a study of patients and donors after allogeneic stem cell transplantation. TCRdb re-called the RT-PCR reads with MiXCR, one entry per CDR3 protein. Of some 880,000 distinct CDR3 sequences listed, over 15% are singletons. Sequencing was done on a sample of blood, either unsorted or a sorted T cell fraction (not recorded which). All receptors come from a human donor who was either an allogeneic HSCT recipient or a stem cell or donor lymphocyte infusion donor (not recorded which). It is not recorded whose cells these are; they may come from a transplant donor.

This clonotype was recorded many times. CDR3 nucleotides: TGTGCCAGCAGTGAATCCGGACTCAGCTCCTACAATGAGCAGTTCTTC. Protein sequence: CASSESGLSSYNEQFF. V is TRBV25-1 and J is TRBJ2-1, with a weak D call TRBD2 (5 bases). CDR3 length: 16 residues. Trimming shortened V by 1 base and J by 0 bases, and 10 bases separated the two germline ends. In germline, CDR1 is MGHDK, CDR2 SYGVNS. The full variable domain, rest sourced from reference TRBV25-1 and TRBJ2-1, is EADIYQTPRYLVIGTGKKITLECSQTMGHDKMYWYQQDPGMELHLIHYSYGVNSTEKGDLSSESTVSRIRTEHFPLTLESARPSHTSQYLCASSESGLSSYNEQFFGPGTRLTVL.

DNA of the CDR3: TGCGCCAGCAGCTTGGCCTACGTGGATACGCAGTATTTT. Residues: CASSLAYVDTQYF. The chain carries TRBV5-1 and TRBJ2-3; no firm D call. The CDR3 is 13 amino acids. Germline V gene lookup returns CDR1 SGHRS and CDR2 YFSETQ. The V end was cut by 0 bases, the J end by 6 bases, with 8 bases between. Using reference TRBV5-1 and TRBJ2-3 for the parts outside the CDR3, the full variable domain is KAGVTQTPRYLIKTRGQQVTLSCSPISGHRSVSWYQQTPGQGLQFLFEYFSETQRNKGNFPGRFSGRQFSNSRSEMNVSTLELGDSALYLCASSLAYVDTQYFGPGTRLTVL.

A few counts support this clonotype. The chain is built from TRBV5-1 and TRBJ2-1, with 7 bases matching TRBD2. The germline gives CDR1 SGHRS, CDR2 YFSETQ. V was clipped by 4 bases and J by 5 bases; unmatched bases: 12. The CDR3 runs to 16 residues. DNA of the CDR3: TGCGCCAGCAGCCCACAATCTGCGGGGGACCACAATGAGCAGTTCTTC. Amino acid sequence: CASSPQSAGDHNEQFF.

The V and J genes are TRBV3-1 and TRBJ2-3, with a tentative D call TRBD2 (6 bases). The V gene lost 1 base and the J gene lost 0 bases, with 8 bases spanning the gap. The CDR3 consists of 15 residues. The germline V gene encodes CDR1 LGHDT and CDR2 YNNKEL (reference sequence). The CDR3 region has the DNA TGTGCCAGCAGCCAAGGGGCGGGAAGCACAGATACGCAGTATTTT. Its translation is CASSQGAGSTDTQYF.

This chain links TRBV24-1 with TRBJ2-7, with D perhaps given as TRBD1 or TRBD2 (5 bases each). From germline, CDR1 is KGHDR and CDR2 SFDVKD. V lost 4 bases and J lost 0, with 12 bases in between. This CDR3 spans 15 amino acids. In DNA, the CDR3 is TGTGCCACCAGTGACCGACGGGGCAGCTCCTACGAGCAGTACTTC. Its translation: CATSDRRGSSYEQYF.

V and J are TRBV29-1 and TRBJ2-1; 9 bases line up with TRBD2. Germline lookup yields CDR1 SQVTM and CDR2 ANQGSEA. The CDR3 extends over 14 amino acids. The V gene end was trimmed by 4 bases and the J gene end by 6 bases; junction bases not matched to a gene: 7. The CDR3 is CSVAAGGVGNEQFF. CDR3 DNA sequence: TGCAGCGTTGCTGCGGGAGGGGTAGGCAATGAGCAGTTCTTC.

The chain recombines TRBV28 with TRBJ2-7; 9 bases line up with TRBD1. The CDR3 contains 15 residues. V was pared by 6 bases and J by 1 base, with 7 bases of the junction left unmatched. Germline V gene lookup returns CDR1 MDHEN and CDR2 SYDVKM. The CDR3: CASRTTGTGSYEQYF. CDR3 sequence (DNA): TGTGCCAGCAGGACCACCGGGACAGGGTCCTACGAGCAGTACTTC.

CDR3 amino acids: CSARGPRREKLFF. In nucleotides, the CDR3 is TGCAGTGCTAGGGGACCCCGCAGGGAAAAACTGTTTTTT. The J gene is TRBJ1-4, the V gene TRBV20-1; D possibly corresponds to TRBD1 (5 bases). The germline V gene encodes CDR1 DFQATT and CDR2 SNEGSKA (reference sequence). The CDR3 extends over 13 amino acids. V lost 3 bases and J 8 bases, leaving 13 bases between the germline ends.

This clonotype was detected once. V gene TRBV7-9 combines with J gene TRBJ2-2, with 9 bases lining up with TRBD1. This CDR3 is 17 amino acids long. Germline-derived CDR1 and CDR2 are SEHNR and FQNEAQ (reference sequence). V dropped 3 bases and J dropped 1; count of bases not matched to a gene: 6. The CDR3 region is CASSLTHRGLNTGELFF. The CDR3 DNA reads as TGTGCCAGCAGCTTGACTCACAGGGGGCTGAACACCGGGGAGCTGTTTTTT.

The rearrangement joins TRBV20-1 to TRBJ2-1; TRBD2 matches 7 bases. The CDR3 is 13 residues long. The V and J ends lost 4 bases and 6 bases, in that order; junction bases with no gene match: 6. Per the germline V gene, CDR1 is DFQATT and CDR2 is SNEGSKA (reference sequence). CDR3 DNA: TGCAGTGCTATCGGGACTATCCTCAATGAGCAGTTCTTC. Its translation is CSAIGTILNEQFF.

This clonotype was counted between two and nine times. The chain joins TRBV12-3 or TRBV12-4 to TRBJ2-1, with 8 bases aligning to TRBD2. The CDR3 is 16 residues long. The junction had 6 bases not matched to a gene; V was cut back by 3 bases and J by 2 bases. In DNA form, the CDR3 reads TGTGCCAGCAGTTTTCGGACTAGCTGGGCCTACAATGAGCAGTTCTTC. Its protein is CASSFRTSWAYNEQFF.

There are a few counts of this clonotype. This chain connects TRBV10-2 to TRBJ2-1, with TRBD2 matching over 8 bases. After removal of 2 bases from V and 2 bases from J, the junction contained 5 bases not matched to a gene. The V gene's germline CDR1 is WSHSY and CDR2 SAAADI. The CDR3 runs 16 residues. CDR3 amino acids: CASSEAASGPYNEQFF. The CDR3 coding sequence is TGCGCCAGCAGTGAGGCGGCTAGCGGGCCCTACAATGAGCAGTTCTTC.

Ten or more counts support this clonotype. The chain carries TRBV10-3 and TRBJ1-1; D uncertain. Looked up from germline, CDR1 is ENHRY and CDR2 is SYGVKD. The CDR3 sequence is 12 residues long. V gave up 5 bases and J gave up 0 bases, with 4 bases separating them. Written as DNA, the CDR3 is TGTGCCATCAGTAGACTGAACACTGAAGCTTTCTTT. It is translated as CAISRLNTEAFF.

This clonotype was observed a handful of times. J is TRBJ2-1 and V is TRBV6-2 or TRBV6-3, with a possible D match to TRBD1 (5 bases). V dropped 5 bases and J dropped 0 bases, with 17 bases sitting between them. This CDR3 spans 17 amino acids. CDR1 MNHEY and CDR2 SVGEGT come from the germline V gene. The CDR3: CASSGSWGLSSYNEQFF. The CDR3 DNA sequence: TGTGCCAGCAGTGGCTCGTGGGGCCTAAGCTCCTACAATGAGCAGTTCTTC.

The V gene is TRBV5-1, the J gene TRBJ2-3, with a possible D match to TRBD2 (6 bases). CDR1 is SGHRS, CDR2 YFSETQ, per germline. The CDR3 length is 14 residues. V was shortened by 3 bases and J by 6 bases, with 14 bases between the two germline ends. The CDR3 sequence is CASSSGDGIDTQYF. Written as DNA, the CDR3 is TGCGCCAGCAGCTCGGGGGACGGGATTGATACGCAGTATTTT.

The genes are TRBV12-3 or TRBV12-4 and TRBJ2-1; weak D call: TRBD1 (5 bases). The CDR3 is 15 amino acids. Trimming pared 6 bases from V and 2 bases from J, leaving 14 bases between. The CDR3 DNA reads as TGTGCCAGCAGAAAACAGGTGGCGGCCTACAATGAGCAGTTCTTC. Translating gives CASRKQVAAYNEQFF.

This sequence joins TRBV12-3 or TRBV12-4 and TRBJ2-2; D gene ambiguous. The length of the CDR3 is 10 residues. The ends were cut back, 7 bases at V and 6 bases at J, with 3 bases in the middle. The CDR3 DNA reads TGTGCCAGCAAAGCCGGGGAGCTGTTTTTT. Translating gives CASKAGELFF.

In its sample, this clonotype was seen a few times. The chain is built from TRBV27 and TRBJ1-1; TRBD1 aligns across 7 bases. CDR1 MNHEY and CDR2 SMNVEV come from the germline V gene (reference sequence). This CDR3 is 14 amino acids long. With 2 bases clipped from V and 4 bases from J, the junction kept 4 bases outside the gene matches. This CDR3 is CASSLNRGATEAFF. The CDR3 DNA is TGTGCCAGCAGTTTAAACAGGGGAGCCACTGAAGCTTTCTTT.

The chain combines TRBV11-2 with TRBJ2-1; TRBD2 is a possible D gene (7 bases). The CDR3 has 18 residues. The germline V and J ends were trimmed by 1 base and 8 bases, with 24 bases remaining between them. Germline V gene sequence: CDR1 SGHAT, CDR2 FQNNGV. The CDR3 region has the DNA TGTGCCAGCAGCTTAGTAATCGGGACTAAAGGGGGGGCGGATGAGCAGTTCTTC. Residues: CASSLVIGTKGGADEQFF.

V gene TRBV7-6 combines with J gene TRBJ2-6; D unresolved. V was cut by 5 bases and J by 4 bases, with 18 bases left in between. Germline CDR1 is SGHVS and CDR2 is FNYEAQ. This CDR3 comprises 17 residues. CDR3 DNA: TGTGCCAGCAGCCCCCTATGGGGTTGGGAAGGGGCCAACGTCCTGACTTTC. Protein product: CASSPLWGWEGANVLTF.

The CDR3 loop is CASSPGHQGAKNIQYF. CDR3 nucleotide sequence: TGCGCCAGCAGCCCGGGACACCAAGGAGCCAAAAACATTCAGTACTTC. The V gene is TRBV5-1, the J gene TRBJ2-4; weak D call: TRBD1 (6 bases). Germline CDR1 reads SGHRS; CDR2 reads YFSETQ. Trimming removed 4 bases from V and 0 bases from J, with 14 bases in between. The CDR3 has 16 residues.

Note on this clonotype: A junction boundary mismatches the germline segment, possibly from a read error. CDR3 amino acids: CATSGRRSSGNTINF. CDR3 coding DNA: TGTGCCACCAGTGGTCGACGAAGCTCTGGAAACACCATAAATTTT. The chain carries TRBV24-1 and TRBJ1-3; no clear D. Per the germline V gene, CDR1 is KGHDR and CDR2 is SFDVKD. The CDR3 sequence is 15 residues long.

There are a few counts of this clonotype. The J gene is TRBJ1-2, the V gene TRBV6-5, with D possibly being TRBD1 (6 bases). V was pared by 4 bases and J by 8 bases, with 17 bases between. The CDR3 runs to 14 residues. Germline loops: CDR1 MNHEY, CDR2 SVGAGI. The CDR3 loop reads CASSSRRGGGGYTF. The CDR3 DNA follows: TGTGCCAGCAGTTCAAGAAGAGGGGGTGGCGGCTACACCTTC.

V usage is TRBV6-1 and J usage is TRBJ2-1; D uncertain. Trimming pared 3 bases from V and 0 bases from J, leaving 9 bases between. CDR1 is MNHNS and CDR2 is SASEGT in the germline V gene. This CDR3 is built from 15 residues. CDR3 in amino acids: CASSELPSSYNEQFF. Here the CDR3 DNA reads TGTGCCAGCAGTGAGCTCCCGAGCTCCTACAATGAGCAGTTCTTC.

The table lists this clonotype with a few counts. The rearrangement links TRBV21-1 to TRBJ1-5; the tabulated D call, TRBD1, remains unverified against the DNA. TRBV21-1 is a documented pseudogene. The CDR3 loop spans 16 amino acids. CDR3 sequence (DNA): TGTGCCAGCAGCAAAACCGGACAGGTTAGGGGTCAGCCCCAGCATTTT. Translation: CASSKTGQVRGQPQHF.

V is TRBV7-8 and J is TRBJ2-1; 12 positions agree with TRBD2. V trimming: 4 bases; J trimming: 9 bases; junction bases outside the gene matches: 13. Germline V lookup: CDR1 SGHVS, CDR2 FQNEAQ. The CDR3 has 17 amino acids. CDR3 nucleotides: TGTGCCAGCAGCTCGGGACTAGCGGGCCAGTCAGGGAGTGAGCAGTTCTTC. Translating gives CASSSGLAGQSGSEQFF.

Concerning this clonotype itself: This could be a read error, since a much larger clone is one nucleotide away. This rearrangement joins TRBV7-2 to TRBJ2-2; D gene ambiguous. Per germline, CDR1 SGHTA and CDR2 FQGNSA. Trimming cost V 7 bases and J 1 base, with 4 bases left between them. The CDR3 sequence is 12 residues long. This chain's CDR3 is CASNQNTGELFF. CDR3 nucleotides: TGTGCCAGCAACCAGAACACCGGGGAGCTGTTTTTT.

This rearrangement joins TRBV6-2 or TRBV6-3 to TRBJ2-2, with a weak D call TRBD2 (7 bases). Germline CDR1 is MNHEY and CDR2 is SVGEGT. This CDR3 comprises 17 residues. V lost 6 bases to trimming and J lost 6 bases, with 23 bases between them. The CDR3 reads CASRTTRGGSLPGELFF. As DNA, the CDR3 is TGTGCCAGCAGGACGACCCGCGGGGGCTCCCTCCCCGGGGAGCTGTTTTTT.

The table lists this clonotype with many counts. This sequence joins TRBV12-3 or TRBV12-4 and TRBJ1-2, with a tentative D call TRBD1 (6 bases). The CDR3 length is 13 residues. V lost 5 bases to trimming and J lost 6 bases, with 13 bases between them. CDR3 residues: CASSATGFNGYTF. The DNA for the CDR3 is TGTGCCAGCAGTGCCACAGGGTTCAATGGCTACACCTTC.

This clonotype was recorded a few times. The rearrangement links TRBV2 to TRBJ1-2; D unclear. The ends were cut back, 4 bases at V and 2 bases at J, with 14 bases in the middle. The CDR3 contains 15 residues. Germline CDR1 is SNHLY and CDR2 is FYNNEI. The CDR3 DNA reads TGTGCCAGCAGTGGTTCCGTAGGCGTGAACTATGGCTACACCTTC. Its protein is CASSGSVGVNYGYTF.

This clonotype appeared a few times. The V gene is TRBV12-3 or TRBV12-4, the J gene TRBJ2-7; D is uncertain. The length of the CDR3 is 14 residues. The V end was cut by 3 bases, the J end by 9 bases, with 18 bases between. In DNA, the CDR3 is TGTGCCAGCAGTTTTTACCGAGAAGAGGTGGGGCAGTACTTC. Amino acid sequence: CASSFYREEVGQYF.

The rearrangement links TRBV6-1 to TRBJ2-5; TRBD1 or TRBD2 may be the D gene (6 bases each). The ends were cut back, 6 bases at V and 0 bases at J, with 14 bases in the middle. The CDR3 is 15 residues long. Looked up from germline, CDR1 is MNHNS and CDR2 is SASEGT. CDR3 loop: CASSPGASDQETQYF. DNA of the CDR3: TGTGCCAGCAGCCCGGGGGCTAGCGACCAAGAGACCCAGTACTTC.